Listed below are T cell receptor beta chains from one sample, sequenced in a study of shared clonotypes between healthy human individuals. The protocol was immunoSEQ multiplex PCR, while the TCRdb copy is restricted to in-frame clones and leaves out a portion. The table includes around 2.3 million clones, approximately 96% detected once. The material sequenced was naive CD4+ T cells sorted from blood. Receptors originate from a man between 18 and 29 years old in good health. Each CDR3 is given with its conserved first and last residue. Fields, in order: CDR3 length, J gene, D gene, clone size, V gene, CDR3 protein, CDR3 DNA. The D gene is left open where the match is weak. Size tells how often a clone was seen (once, few, many) or the class of an expanded clone, and some rows leave it out.

len: 13; j_gene: TRBJ1-2; d_gene: TRBD1; abundance: -; v_gene: TRBV27; CDR3aa: CASSLGQGNGYTF; CDR3nt: TGTGCCAGCAGTTTAGGACAGGGTAATGGCTACACCTTC
len: 22; j_gene: TRBJ1-5; d_gene: TRBD1; abundance: -; v_gene: TRBV5-1; CDR3aa: CASSLAAGQGALPKYSNQPQHF; CDR3nt: TGCGCCAGCAGCTTGGCCGCGGGACAGGGGGCCCTACCCAAGTATAGCAATCAGCCCCAGCATTTT
len: 11; j_gene: TRBJ2-3; d_gene: TRBD2; abundance: -; v_gene: TRBV30; CDR3aa: CAWRGGAAQYF; CDR3nt: TGTGCCTGGCGGGGGGGAGCTGCGCAGTATTTT
len: 15; j_gene: TRBJ2-2; d_gene: -; abundance: -; v_gene: TRBV14; CDR3aa: CASSQWSGRAGELFF; CDR3nt: TGTGCCAGCAGCCAATGGTCAGGGCGGGCCGGGGAGCTGTTTTTT
len: 14; j_gene: TRBJ2-7; d_gene: TRBD2; abundance: -; v_gene: TRBV28; CDR3aa: CASSLSGASYEQYF; CDR3nt: TGTGCCAGCAGTTTGAGCGGGGCCTCCTACGAGCAGTACTTC
len: 15; j_gene: TRBJ1-2; d_gene: -; abundance: -; v_gene: TRBV6-6; CDR3aa: CASRRDSRGYYGYTF; CDR3nt: TGTGCCAGCAGACGGGACTCCAGGGGCTACTATGGCTACACCTTC
len: 15; j_gene: TRBJ1-2; d_gene: TRBD1; abundance: -; v_gene: TRBV6-6; CDR3aa: CASRRSDRGSGGYTF; CDR3nt: TGTGCCAGCAGACGCAGCGACAGGGGATCTGGTGGCTACACCTTC
len: 15; j_gene: TRBJ2-7; d_gene: TRBD2; abundance: -; v_gene: TRBV28; CDR3aa: CASSPASGGFYEQYF; CDR3nt: TGTGCCAGCAGCCCGGCTAGCGGGGGATTCTACGAGCAGTACTTC
len: 14; j_gene: TRBJ2-5; d_gene: -; abundance: -; v_gene: TRBV15; CDR3aa: CATKRDTLQETQYF; CDR3nt: TGTGCCACCAAACGGGACACCCTCCAAGAGACCCAGTACTTC
len: 14; j_gene: TRBJ2-3; d_gene: TRBD1; abundance: -; v_gene: TRBV5-5; CDR3aa: CASSSEQGADTQYF; CDR3nt: TGTGCCAGCAGCTCAGAACAGGGGGCAGATACGCAGTATTTT
len: 15; j_gene: TRBJ1-3; d_gene: -; abundance: -; v_gene: TRBV2; CDR3aa: CASSSGTHILNTIYF; CDR3nt: TGTGCCAGCAGTTCCGGGACACATATCTTAAACACCATATATTTT
len: 13; j_gene: TRBJ2-5; d_gene: TRBD1; abundance: once; v_gene: TRBV19; CDR3aa: CASRSTGVETQYF; CDR3nt: TGTGCCAGTAGGTCGACAGGGGTCGAGACCCAGTACTTC
len: 13; j_gene: TRBJ2-3; d_gene: TRBD2; abundance: once; v_gene: TRBV2; CDR3aa: CASRLADVDTQYF; CDR3nt: TGTGCCAGCAGACTAGCGGATGTAGATACGCAGTATTTT
len: 12; j_gene: TRBJ2-7; d_gene: -; abundance: -; v_gene: TRBV29-1; CDR3aa: CSVSTVLDEQYF; CDR3nt: TGCAGCGTTTCGACAGTGTTAGATGAGCAGTACTTC
len: 11; j_gene: TRBJ2-1; d_gene: -; abundance: -; v_gene: TRBV18; CDR3aa: CASSLGNEQFF; CDR3nt: TGTGCCAGCTCACTGGGCAATGAGCAGTTCTTC
len: 15; j_gene: TRBJ2-2; d_gene: -; abundance: -; v_gene: TRBV6-5; CDR3aa: CASRPDRTVTGELFF; CDR3nt: TGTGCCAGCAGACCTGACAGGACAGTGACCGGGGAGCTGTTTTTT
len: 16; j_gene: TRBJ2-1; d_gene: TRBD2; abundance: -; v_gene: TRBV6-1; CDR3aa: CASSEGAGGAYGEQFF; CDR3nt: TGTGCCAGCAGTGAAGGGGCGGGGGGCGCCTACGGTGAGCAGTTCTTC
len: 14; j_gene: TRBJ1-2; d_gene: -; abundance: -; v_gene: TRBV18; CDR3aa: CASSPRQGTYGYTF; CDR3nt: TGTGCCAGCTCACCCCGGCAGGGAACCTATGGCTACACCTTC
len: 13; j_gene: TRBJ1-2; d_gene: -; abundance: -; v_gene: TRBV7-2; CDR3aa: CASSLNTRYGYTF; CDR3nt: TGTGCCAGCAGCTTAAACACGAGATATGGCTACACCTTC